These T cell receptor beta chains were read from a single sample in a study of CD8+ T cells in alopecia areata. TCRdb's copy holds only in-frame clones and misses some; the assay was immunoSEQ multiplex PCR. This sample has about 200,000 clones, with 45% to 70% found just once. Sequencing used CD8+ T cells sorted from blood. The receptors come from a human donor in good health. Each CDR3 is given with its conserved first and last residue. The D gene is left open where the match is weak. Clone size appears in some rows only: once, few, many, or a class for an expanded clone.

size: .; length: 15; V: TRBV4-1; D: TRBD2; J: TRBJ2-7; CDR3: CASSQGLASSYEQYF; DNA: TGCGCCAGCAGCCAGGGACTAGCCAGCTCCTACGAGCAGTACTTC
size: few; length: 16; V: TRBV6-1; D: TRBD1; J: TRBJ1-4; CDR3: CASSEWIRDSNEKLFF; DNA: TGTGCCAGCAGTGAATGGATCCGGGACAGTAATGAAAAACTGTTTTTT
size: .; length: 15; V: TRBV5-1; D: .; J: TRBJ2-5; CDR3: CASSFAWALQETQYF; DNA: TGCGCCAGCAGCTTCGCTTGGGCCCTCCAAGAGACCCAGTACTTC
size: .; length: 17; V: TRBV4-2; D: TRBD2; J: TRBJ2-2; CDR3: CASSLTSGGGNTGELFF; DNA: TGTGCCAGCAGCCTCACTAGCGGGGGAGGGAACACCGGGGAGCTGTTTTTT
size: few; length: 13; V: TRBV19; D: .; J: TRBJ2-3; CDR3: CASSIASTDTQYF; DNA: TGTGCCAGTAGTATTGCCAGCACAGATACGCAGTATTTT
size: few; length: 13; V: TRBV29-1; D: .; J: TRBJ1-1; CDR3: CSVGGGAYTEAFF; DNA: TGCAGCGTCGGAGGGGGAGCGTACACTGAAGCTTTCTTT
size: once; length: 14; V: TRBV7-9; D: .; J: TRBJ2-5; CDR3: CASSLPFDGETQYF; DNA: TGTGCCAGCAGCCTCCCGTTCGATGGGGAGACCCAGTACTTC
size: .; length: 12; V: TRBV2; D: .; J: TRBJ2-1; CDR3: CASRTLNNEQFF; DNA: TGTGCCAGCCGGACGCTCAACAATGAGCAGTTCTTC
size: .; length: 15; V: TRBV27; D: .; J: TRBJ2-3; CDR3: CASSLTPIASDTQYF; DNA: TGTGCCAGCAGTTTAACCCCTATCGCATCCGATACGCAGTATTTT
size: .; length: 14; V: TRBV15; D: .; J: TRBJ2-3; CDR3: CATSRRWGADTQYF; DNA: TGTGCCACCAGCAGAAGGTGGGGGGCGGATACGCAGTATTTT
size: .; length: 14; V: TRBV27; D: .; J: TRBJ1-5; CDR3: CASSPTTGIQPQHF; DNA: TGTGCCAGCAGTCCCACGACAGGAATCCAGCCCCAGCATTTT
size: .; length: 14; V: TRBV5-1; D: .; J: TRBJ2-7; CDR3: CASSLEGSSYEQYF; DNA: TGCGCCAGCAGCTTGGAAGGGAGCTCCTACGAGCAGTACTTC
size: .; length: 11; V: TRBV5-1; D: .; J: TRBJ1-2; CDR3: CASSDRNGYTF; DNA: TGCGCCAGTTCGGATCGAAATGGCTACACCTTC
size: few; length: 15; V: TRBV4-1; D: .; J: TRBJ1-3; CDR3: CASSPHFGSGNTIYF; DNA: TGCGCCAGCAGCCCTCATTTCGGCTCTGGAAACACCATATATTTT
size: few; length: 13; V: TRBV29-1; D: .; J: TRBJ2-2; CDR3: CSVDWGGTGELFF; DNA: TGCAGCGTTGATTGGGGAGGCACCGGGGAGCTGTTTTTT
size: few; length: 13; V: TRBV29-1; D: TRBD1; J: TRBJ2-2; CDR3: CSVYRGDTGELFF; DNA: TGCAGCGTTTACAGGGGAGACACCGGGGAGCTGTTTTTT
size: .; length: 15; V: TRBV5-1; D: .; J: TRBJ1-4; CDR3: CASSWVPDSTEKLFF; DNA: TGCGCCAGCAGCTGGGTACCGGACAGTACCGAAAAACTGTTTTTT
size: few; length: 13; V: TRBV19; D: .; J: TRBJ2-3; CDR3: CASSIGATDTQYF; DNA: TGTGCCAGTAGTATCGGAGCCACAGATACGCAGTATTTT
size: .; length: 14; V: TRBV5-6; D: .; J: TRBJ1-1; CDR3: CASSLEVGITEAFF; DNA: TGTGCCAGCAGCTTGGAGGTGGGAATCACTGAAGCTTTCTTT
size: .; length: 12; V: TRBV29-1; D: .; J: TRBJ2-5; CDR3: CSVDSERETQYF; DNA: TGCAGCGTTGATTCGGAGAGGGAGACCCAGTACTTC
size: .; length: 13; V: TRBV30; D: .; J: TRBJ2-6; CDR3: CAWSNPGANVLTF; DNA: TGTGCCTGGTCGAATCCGGGGGCCAACGTCCTGACTTTC
size: .; length: 13; V: TRBV6-5; D: TRBD1; J: TRBJ1-2; CDR3: CASSNDRGQGYTF; DNA: TGTGCCAGCAGCAATGACAGGGGGCAGGGCTACACCTTC
size: once; length: 16; V: TRBV9; D: .; J: TRBJ1-1; CDR3: CASSAGGGLLNTEAFF; DNA: TGTGCCAGCAGCGCGGGGGGAGGCCTGTTGAACACTGAAGCTTTCTTT
size: .; length: 16; V: TRBV7-2; D: TRBD2; J: TRBJ2-1; CDR3: CASSPQGRGGANEQFF; DNA: TGTGCCAGCAGCCCCCAAGGACGCGGGGGGGCTAATGAGCAGTTCTTC
size: .; length: 11; V: TRBV29-1; D: .; J: TRBJ1-1; CDR3: CSVALPSQAFF; DNA: TGCAGCGTTGCCTTACCAAGTCAGGCTTTCTTT
size: .; length: 11; V: TRBV29-1; D: .; J: TRBJ1-1; CDR3: CSAREGTEAFF; DNA: TGCAGCGCCCGTGAGGGCACTGAAGCTTTCTTT
size: .; length: 15; V: TRBV15; D: .; J: TRBJ1-1; CDR3: CATSRVGAPDTEAFF; DNA: TGTGCCACCAGCAGAGTGGGAGCACCGGACACTGAAGCTTTCTTT
size: .; length: 14; V: TRBV29-1; D: TRBD1; J: TRBJ2-5; CDR3: CSVGAGTGTKTQYF; DNA: TGCAGCGTTGGGGCCGGGACAGGGACGAAGACCCAGTACTTC
size: .; length: 15; V: TRBV4-1; D: TRBD1; J: TRBJ2-7; CDR3: CASSHLMTGSYEQYF; DNA: TGCGCCAGCAGCCACTTAATGACAGGGTCCTACGAGCAGTACTTC
size: few; length: 14; V: TRBV5-6; D: .; J: TRBJ2-3; CDR3: CASSLRISTDTQYF; DNA: TGTGCCAGCAGCTTGAGGATCAGCACAGATACGCAGTATTTT
size: few; length: 17; V: TRBV27; D: TRBD2; J: TRBJ2-1; CDR3: CASSSPGSGVSYNEQFF; DNA: TGTGCCAGCAGTTCCCCGGGTAGCGGGGTCTCCTACAATGAGCAGTTCTTC
size: .; length: 11; V: TRBV29-1; D: .; J: TRBJ1-1; CDR3: CSVAANTEAFF; DNA: TGCAGCGTTGCCGCGAACACTGAAGCTTTCTTT
size: .; length: 16; V: TRBV29-1; D: TRBD1; J: TRBJ1-2; CDR3: CSAVPGQGTIRDGYTF; DNA: TGCAGCGCCGTACCGGGACAGGGGACGATTCGGGATGGCTACACCTTC
size: few; length: 12; V: TRBV13; D: .; J: TRBJ2-1; CDR3: CASSLIPNEQFF; DNA: TGTGCCAGCAGCTTAATTCCTAATGAGCAGTTCTTC
size: few; length: 15; V: TRBV10-3; D: .; J: TRBJ2-7; CDR3: CASRSGTSPSYEQYF; DNA: TGTGCCAGCAGATCCGGTACATCCCCATCCTACGAGCAGTACTTC
size: .; length: 13; V: TRBV10-3; D: .; J: TRBJ2-7; CDR3: CAISNRELYEQYF; DNA: TGTGCCATCAGTAACAGGGAACTATACGAGCAGTACTTC
size: .; length: 14; V: TRBV27; D: TRBD1; J: TRBJ2-7; CDR3: CASSYGQGAYEQYF; DNA: TGTGCCAGCAGTTACGGTCAGGGGGCCTACGAGCAGTACTTC
size: .; length: 14; V: TRBV6-5; D: .; J: TRBJ2-1; CDR3: CASSYGSSGNEQFF; DNA: TGTGCCAGCAGTTACGGATCCTCGGGGAATGAGCAGTTCTTC
size: .; length: 13; V: TRBV5-6; D: .; J: TRBJ1-5; CDR3: CASSMGANQPQHF; DNA: TGTGCCAGCAGCATGGGGGCCAATCAGCCCCAGCATTTT
size: .; length: 15; V: TRBV7-9; D: .; J: TRBJ2-5; CDR3: CASSFSDSPQETQYF; DNA: TGTGCCAGCAGCTTCTCGGACTCCCCCCAAGAGACCCAGTACTTC
size: few; length: 13; V: TRBV29-1; D: TRBD1; J: TRBJ1-5; CDR3: CSVAQGAGQPQHF; DNA: TGCAGCGTTGCACAGGGGGCTGGTCAGCCCCAGCATTTT
size: few; length: 12; V: TRBV13; D: .; J: TRBJ2-3; CDR3: CASSIYQNTQYF; DNA: TGTGCCAGCAGTATCTATCAGAATACGCAGTATTTT
size: .; length: 13; V: TRBV7-6; D: .; J: TRBJ2-4; CDR3: CASSLAGRTVQYF; DNA: TGTGCCAGCAGCTTAGCCGGGCGCACCGTTCAGTACTTC
size: .; length: 12; V: TRBV5-5; D: .; J: TRBJ2-5; CDR3: CASSLWAETQYF; DNA: TGTGCCAGCAGCTTGTGGGCGGAGACCCAGTACTTC
size: .; length: 13; V: TRBV2; D: .; J: TRBJ2-7; CDR3: CASSGRGSNEQYF; DNA: TGTGCCAGCAGTGGGAGGGGGTCCAACGAGCAGTACTTC
size: few; length: 14; V: TRBV14; D: TRBD2; J: TRBJ2-3; CDR3: CASSQVSGGDTQYF; DNA: TGTGCCAGCAGCCAAGTTAGCGGGGGCGATACGCAGTATTTT
size: .; length: 14; V: TRBV6-5; D: .; J: TRBJ1-5; CDR3: CASSPGTGNQPQHF; DNA: TGTGCCAGCAGTCCAGGGACGGGGAATCAGCCCCAGCATTTT
size: .; length: 14; V: TRBV6-5; D: .; J: TRBJ1-6; CDR3: CASSLVVGDSPLHF; DNA: TGTGCCAGCAGCCTCGTAGTCGGGGACTCACCCCTCCACTTT
size: .; length: 13; V: TRBV19; D: .; J: TRBJ1-1; CDR3: CASRDSLNTEAFF; DNA: TGTGCCAGTAGAGACAGTCTGAACACTGAAGCTTTCTTT